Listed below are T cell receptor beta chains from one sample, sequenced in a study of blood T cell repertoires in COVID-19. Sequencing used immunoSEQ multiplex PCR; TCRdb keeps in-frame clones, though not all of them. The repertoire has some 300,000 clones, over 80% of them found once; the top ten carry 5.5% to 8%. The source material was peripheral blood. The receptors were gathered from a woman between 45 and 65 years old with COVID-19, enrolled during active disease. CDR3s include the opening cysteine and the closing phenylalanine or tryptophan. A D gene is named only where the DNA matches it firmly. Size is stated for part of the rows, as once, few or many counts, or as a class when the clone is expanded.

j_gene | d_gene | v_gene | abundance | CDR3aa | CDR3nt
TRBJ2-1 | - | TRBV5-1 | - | CASSPEWNEQFF | TGCGCCAGCAGCCCCGAGTGGAATGAGCAGTTCTTC
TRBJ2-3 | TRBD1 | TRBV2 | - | CASSGQGASGTDTQYF | TGTGCCAGCAGCGGACAGGGGGCAAGTGGCACAGATACGCAGTATTTT
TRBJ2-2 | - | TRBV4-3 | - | CASSQDPAGGSNTGELFF | TGCGCCAGCAGCCAAGATCCCGCTGGCGGATCGAACACCGGGGAGCTGTTTTTT
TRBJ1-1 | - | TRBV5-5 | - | CASSLIRVENTEAFF | TGTGCCAGCAGCTTGATCCGGGTCGAGAACACTGAAGCTTTCTTT
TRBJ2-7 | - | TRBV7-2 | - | CASSFAPGPSYEQYF | TGTGCCAGCAGCTTCGCACCGGGTCCCTCCTACGAGCAGTACTTC
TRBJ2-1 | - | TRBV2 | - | CASGSGISYNEQFF | TGTGCCAGTGGCAGCGGCATCTCCTACAATGAGCAGTTCTTC
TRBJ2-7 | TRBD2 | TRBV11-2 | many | CASSWRLATSSYEQYF | TGTGCCAGCAGCTGGAGACTAGCGACCAGTTCTTACGAGCAGTACTTC
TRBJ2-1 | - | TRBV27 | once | CASSLSWASYNEQFF | TGTGCCAGCAGTTTATCGTGGGCCAGCTACAATGAGCAGTTCTTC
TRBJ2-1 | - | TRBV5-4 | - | CASSLDVGRRHPYEQFF | TGTGCCAGCAGCTTGGATGTCGGCAGGCGCCACCCTTATGAGCAGTTCTTC
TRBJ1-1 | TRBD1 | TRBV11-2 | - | CASSIGQGRSTEAFF | TGTGCCAGCAGCATCGGACAGGGGAGGAGCACTGAAGCTTTCTTT
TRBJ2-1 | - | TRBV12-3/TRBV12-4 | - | CASSIYNEQFF | TGTGCCAGCAGCATTTACAATGAGCAGTTCTTC
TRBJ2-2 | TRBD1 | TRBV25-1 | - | CASRKGQGAKELFF | TGTGCCAGCAGGAAGGGACAGGGGGCAAAGGAGCTGTTTTTT
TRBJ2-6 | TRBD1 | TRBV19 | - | CASRPGQGVSGANVLTF | TGTGCCAGTAGGCCGGGACAGGGGGTATCTGGGGCCAACGTCCTGACTTTC
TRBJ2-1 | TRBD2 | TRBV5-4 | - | CASSLEAGYEQFF | TGTGCCAGCAGCTTGGAAGCGGGATATGAGCAGTTCTTC
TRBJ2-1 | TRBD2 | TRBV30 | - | CAWSVWLAGVSSYNEQFF | TGTGCCTGGAGTGTGTGGCTAGCGGGAGTCAGCTCCTACAATGAGCAGTTCTTC
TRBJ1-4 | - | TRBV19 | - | CATSDIWNEKLFF | TGTGCCACTTCGGACATATGGAATGAAAAACTGTTTTTT
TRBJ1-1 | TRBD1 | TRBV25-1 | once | CASSDLFSDRGRTEAFF | TGTGCCAGCAGTGACCTATTCTCGGACAGGGGGAGGACTGAAGCTTTCTTT
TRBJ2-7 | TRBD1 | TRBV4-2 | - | CASSQEARGPYEQYF | TGTGCCAGCAGCCAAGAGGCCAGGGGGCCCTACGAGCAGTACTTC
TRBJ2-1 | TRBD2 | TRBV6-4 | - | CASSTSGRAGEQFF | TGTGCCAGCAGTACTAGCGGGAGGGCCGGTGAGCAGTTCTTC
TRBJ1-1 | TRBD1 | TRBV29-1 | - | CSGHTKGARIDTEAFF | TGCAGCGGGCACACGAAGGGGGCGCGGATTGACACTGAAGCTTTCTTT
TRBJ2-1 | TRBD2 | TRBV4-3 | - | CASSQGVRTSGRRGPYNEQFF | TGCGCCAGCAGCCAAGGGGTCCGGACTAGCGGGAGGCGGGGCCCCTACAATGAGCAGTTCTTC
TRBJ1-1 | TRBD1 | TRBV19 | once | CASSLDRGGTEAFF | TGTGCCAGTAGTCTCGACAGGGGAGGCACTGAAGCTTTCTTT
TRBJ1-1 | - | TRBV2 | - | CASSSRFADTEAFF | TGTGCCAGCAGTTCACGGTTTGCGGACACTGAAGCTTTCTTT
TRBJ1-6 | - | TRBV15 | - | CATSRDLLGRAGGNSPLHF | TGTGCCACCAGCAGAGATCTCTTAGGGAGGGCGGGGGGAAATTCACCCCTCCACTTT
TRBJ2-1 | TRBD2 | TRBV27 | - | CASSSTGTSWNEQFF | TGTGCCAGCAGTTCAACCGGGACTAGCTGGAATGAGCAGTTCTTC
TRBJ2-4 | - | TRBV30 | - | CAWRRNRDLPKNIQYF | TGTGCCTGGAGGAGGAACCGGGACTTACCCAAAAACATTCAGTACTTC
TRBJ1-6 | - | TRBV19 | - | CASNPERDFPPLHF | TGTGCCAGCAACCCCGAGAGGGACTTTCCACCCCTCCACTTT
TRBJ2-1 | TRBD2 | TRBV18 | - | CASSRGLAFNEQFF | TGTGCCAGCTCACGGGGACTAGCCTTCAATGAGCAGTTCTTC
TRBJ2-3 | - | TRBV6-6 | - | CASKLSDTQYF | TGTGCCAGCAAATTATCGGATACGCAGTATTTT
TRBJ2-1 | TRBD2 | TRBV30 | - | CAWSALAGAYNEQFF | TGTGCCTGGAGTGCACTAGCGGGAGCCTACAATGAGCAGTTCTTC
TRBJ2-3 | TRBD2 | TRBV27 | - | CASSFPTSVDTQYF | TGTGCCAGCAGTTTTCCAACTAGCGTGGATACGCAGTATTTT
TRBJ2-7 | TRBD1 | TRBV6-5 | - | CAGRSRDRAEQYF | TGTGCCGGAAGGTCCCGGGACAGGGCCGAGCAGTACTTC
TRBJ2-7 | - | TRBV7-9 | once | CASSPHQGGSYEQYF | TGTGCCAGCAGCCCCCACCAGGGGGGATCCTACGAGCAGTACTTC
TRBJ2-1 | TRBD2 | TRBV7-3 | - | CASSNTSALPISYNEQFF | TGTGCCAGCAGCAACACTAGCGCCCTACCCATCTCCTACAATGAGCAGTTCTTC
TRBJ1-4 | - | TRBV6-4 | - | CASSDAGGTNEKLFF | TGTGCCAGCAGTGACGCGGGGGGCACTAATGAAAAACTGTTTTTT
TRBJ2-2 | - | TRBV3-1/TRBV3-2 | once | CASSLLPSGSTGELFF | TGTGCCAGCAGCCTACTCCCCAGCGGGTCCACCGGGGAGCTGTTTTTT
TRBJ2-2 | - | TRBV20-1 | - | CSASWPTGSTGELFF | TGCAGTGCTAGTTGGCCTACAGGAAGCACCGGGGAGCTGTTTTTT
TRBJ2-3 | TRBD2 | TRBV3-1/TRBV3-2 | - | CASSQDRAGGQYF | TGTGCCAGCAGCCAAGATAGGGCGGGAGGGCAGTATTTT
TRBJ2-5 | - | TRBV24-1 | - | CATQGAGKETQYF | TGTGCCACCCAAGGGGCAGGGAAAGAGACCCAGTACTTC
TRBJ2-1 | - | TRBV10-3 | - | CATRPTSQGANEQFF | TGTGCCACGAGACCCACTAGCCAAGGGGCGAATGAGCAGTTCTTC
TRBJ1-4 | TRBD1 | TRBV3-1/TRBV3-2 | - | CASSLTGTGNEKLFF | TGTGCCAGCAGCTTGACCGGGACAGGGAATGAAAAACTGTTTTTT
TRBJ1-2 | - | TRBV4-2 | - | CASSIRRAQPNYGYTF | TGTGCCAGCAGCATCCGGCGGGCCCAGCCTAACTATGGCTACACCTTC
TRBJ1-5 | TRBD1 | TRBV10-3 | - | CATGQGEDQPQHF | TGTGCCACAGGACAGGGGGAGGATCAGCCCCAGCATTTT
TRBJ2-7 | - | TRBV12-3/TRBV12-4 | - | CASSRNYHEQYF | TGTGCCAGCAGTCGGAACTACCACGAGCAGTACTTC
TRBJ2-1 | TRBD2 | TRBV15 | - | CATSRGGSSNEQFF | TGTGCCACCAGCAGGGGGGGGAGTTCCAATGAGCAGTTCTTC
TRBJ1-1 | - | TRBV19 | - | CASSTLAGLGGTEAFF | TGTGCCAGTAGTACTCTCGCGGGGTTGGGGGGCACTGAAGCTTTCTTT
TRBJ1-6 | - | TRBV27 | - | CASSLVQGSSPLHF | TGTGCCAGCAGTTTAGTCCAGGGAAGTTCACCCCTCCACTTT
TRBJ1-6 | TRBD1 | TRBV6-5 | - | CAGRRDRDTPLHF | TGTGCCGGGAGGAGGGACAGGGACACACCCCTCCACTTT
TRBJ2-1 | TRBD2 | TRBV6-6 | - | CASALAGALYNEQFF | TGTGCCAGCGCCTTAGCGGGAGCGCTCTACAATGAGCAGTTCTTC
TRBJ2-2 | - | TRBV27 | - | CASSPGLNTGELFF | TGTGCCAGCAGTCCCGGACTGAACACCGGGGAGCTGTTTTTT
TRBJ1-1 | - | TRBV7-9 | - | CASSLAVRGGTEAFF | TGTGCCAGCAGCTTAGCGGTTAGGGGAGGCACTGAAGCTTTCTTT
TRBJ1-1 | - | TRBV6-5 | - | CASSFRTAMNTEAFF | TGTGCCAGCAGTTTTAGGACAGCCATGAACACTGAAGCTTTCTTT
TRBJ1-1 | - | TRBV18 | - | CASSPGGGNTEAFF | TGTGCCAGCTCACCCGGCGGGGGGAACACTGAAGCTTTCTTT
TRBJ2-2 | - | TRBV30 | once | CAWSHLGAGELFF | TGTGCCTGGAGTCACCTGGGCGCCGGGGAGCTGTTTTTT
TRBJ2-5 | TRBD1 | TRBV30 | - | CAWSPGQGFRETQYF | TGTGCCTGGAGTCCTGGACAGGGCTTCCGAGAGACCCAGTACTTC
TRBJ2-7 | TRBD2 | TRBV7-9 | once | CASSSRGLADSSYEQYF | TGTGCCAGCAGCTCCCGGGGACTAGCGGACTCCTCCTACGAGCAGTACTTC